This record covers a single T cell receptor (beta chain). As originally analysed: Amplification of reference gene primers was used by the study to estimate nucleated cell counts. Profiling relied on immunoSEQ multiplex PCR, and the TCRdb table lists in-frame clones only, not all of them. The DNA gave D and trimming, while V, J and clone size come from that table. The data contain roughly 43,000 clones, 70% to 90% of them singletons. J was trimmed by 6 bases and V by 5 bases; bases with no gene match: 8. The CDR3 length is 16 residues. The germline gives CDR1 MNHNY, CDR2 SVGAGI (reference sequence). The sample is drawn from a study of blood T cell repertoires in COVID-19. Study as a whole: COVID-19 samples from acute and convalescent phases originated in the United States, Italy and Spain. The analysed material was cDNA or gDNA that came from T cells, B-cell-depleted T cells, or PBMCs.

The sequence was collected from a human donor in a cohort sampled during active COVID-19. The donor label of this sample is uncertain. Sequenced input: peripheral blood. This chain links TRBV6-6 with TRBJ2-3; 13 bases are shared with TRBD2. CDR3 nucleotide sequence: TGTGCCAGCAGTCCAACTAGCGGGGGGGCCGCGGATACGCAGTATTTT. Its translation is CASSPTSGGAADTQYF.